A single sample gave rise to the 15 T cell receptor beta chains below, sequenced in a study of molecular identifiers for immune sequencing clone quantification. In TCRdb, the PCR reads were re-called with MiXCR into one record per CDR3 protein. The sample lists around 65,000 distinct CDR3 sequences, less than 20% occurring once. The sample was naive CD8+ T cells from blood, with Jurkat cell RNA spiked in. Regarding subset: FACS-sorted CD8+CD4-CCR7+CD45RA+ naive T cells. Every receptor here comes from a human donor in good health. Some libraries in this study had Jurkat cell RNA spiked in.

Notes on this clonotype: Since a much larger clone is just one base distant, this may be a read error. The chain joins TRBV7-9 to TRBJ2-2; the match to TRBD2 covers 10 bases. The V gene end was trimmed by 9 bases and the J gene end by 6 bases; junction bases not matched to a gene: 7. The CDR3 loop spans 14 amino acids. Germline values: CDR1 SEHNR, CDR2 FQNEAQ (reference sequence). The DNA of the CDR3 is TGTGCCAGAGCGGGGGGGCGGGAAGCCGGGGAGCTGTTTTTT. It encodes CARAGGREAGELFF.

Many counts were recorded for this clonotype. The chain combines TRBV28 with TRBJ2-7, with TRBD2 matching 11 bases. Germline V CDR1 and CDR2: MDHEN, SYDVKM. The junction had 7 bases not matched to a gene; V was cut back by 7 bases and J by 2 bases. CDR3 length: 15 amino acids. The CDR3 nucleotides are TGTGCCAGCAAAGCCTTAGCGGGAGGGCCCTACGAGCAGTACTTC. Translating gives CASKALAGGPYEQYF.

The table lists this clonotype with many counts. The chain has TRBV14 and TRBJ2-3; D possibly corresponds to TRBD2 (6 bases). Trimming took 0 bases from V and 0 from J, leaving 13 bases between them. The CDR3 is 17 residues long. Per germline, CDR1 SGHDN and CDR2 FVKESK. Here the CDR3 reads CASSQDGFAGSTDTQYF. CDR3 sequence (DNA): TGTGCCAGCAGCCAAGATGGTTTCGCGGGAAGCACAGATACGCAGTATTTT.

To note about this clonotype: A read error is possible here, since a much larger clone lies one base away. The chain carries TRBV5-1 and TRBJ1-2; tentative D call: TRBD1 (5 bases). Germline CDR1 reads SGHRS; CDR2 reads YFSETQ. This CDR3 region has 17 residues. V was shortened by 0 bases and J by 0 bases, with 15 bases between the two germline ends. DNA for the CDR3: TGCGCCAGCAGCTTGGAAGGTTTGGGGCAACCTAACTATGGCTACACCTTC. Translation gives CASSLEGLGQPNYGYTF.

Comments on this clonotype: A much bigger clone sits one base away, suggesting this may be a read error. V gene TRBV7-8 combines with J gene TRBJ2-1; TRBD2 aligns across 13 bases. CDR1 and CDR2 (germline): SGHVS, FQNEAQ. Trimming at V came to 8 bases and at J to 8 bases, leaving 9 bases not matched to a gene. CDR3 length equals 15 residues. DNA of the CDR3: TGTGCCAGCGGCACCGGACTAGCGGGAGTTCATGAGCAGTTCTTC. It translates to CASGTGLAGVHEQFF.

This clonotype has only a few counts. The chain employs TRBV12-3 or TRBV12-4 and TRBJ1-6; 8 nucleotides agree with TRBD1. The length of the CDR3 is 14 residues. The ends lost 7 bases at V and 7 bases at J; junction bases unmatched: 6. CDR3 amino acids: CASKGQGGNSPLHF. CDR3 nucleotide sequence: TGTGCCAGCAAAGGACAGGGCGGGAATTCACCCCTCCACTTT.

Many counts were recorded for this clonotype. This chain joins TRBV5-4 and TRBJ1-4, with a possible D match to TRBD1 (6 bases). The germline V gene encodes CDR1 SGHNT and CDR2 YYREEE (reference sequence). This CDR3 region has 15 residues. Trimming took 1 base from V and 7 from J, leaving 14 bases between them. This CDR3 is CASSLSPGEGEKLFF. The CDR3 DNA follows: TGTGCCAGCAGCTTGTCGCCAGGGGAAGGTGAAAAACTGTTTTTT.

This clonotype was seen ten or more times. This chain uses TRBV5-4 with TRBJ2-3; 13 bases are a match to TRBD2. This CDR3 is built from 17 residues. Germline-derived CDR1 and CDR2 are SGHNT and YYREEE (reference sequence). V was clipped by 4 bases and J by 0 bases; unmatched bases: 5. CDR3 sequence reads: CASSGGTSGKSTDTQYF. The CDR3 bases are TGTGCCAGCAGCGGGGGGACTAGCGGGAAAAGCACAGATACGCAGTATTTT.

For this clonotype: Since a much larger clone is just one base distant, this may be a read error. The V and J genes are TRBV30 and TRBJ2-7; no clear D. CDR3 length: 13 residues. Per germline, CDR1 GTSNPN and CDR2 SVGIG (reference sequence). The CDR3 protein is CAWSVASSCEQYF. The CDR3 nucleotides read TGTGCCTGGAGTGTTGCCAGCTCCTGCGAGCAGTACTTC.

This clonotype was seen repeatedly, ten times or more. The chain joins TRBV12-3 or TRBV12-4 to TRBJ1-1; D possibly corresponds to TRBD1 (6 bases). There are 13 residues in the CDR3. V was pared by 7 bases and J by 0 bases, with 9 bases between. The CDR3 DNA is TGTGCCAGCAAGGACAGCTTGAACACTGAAGCTTTCTTT. Translated, it gives CASKDSLNTEAFF.

This clonotype showed up many times. Relative to the germline gene, one junction end is altered; a read error may explain this. This rearrangement joins TRBV4-1 to TRBJ2-1; D is uncertain. CDR1 is MGHRA, CDR2 YSYEKL, per germline. The CDR3 is 11 residues long. CDR3 nucleotides: TGCGCCAGCAGCCAGTACAGTGAGCAGTTCTTC. Amino acid sequence: CASSQYSEQFF.

As for this clonotype: Being one base from a much bigger clone, this may be a read error. The V and J genes are TRBV30 and TRBJ2-7; TRBD2 matches 9 bases. CDR1 and CDR2 (germline): GTSNPN, SVGIG (reference sequence). The V gene end was trimmed by 4 bases and the J gene end by 5 bases; junction bases not matched to a gene: 6. The CDR3 has 13 amino acids. The CDR3 loop is CAWTWREGHEQYF. CDR3 nucleotides: TGTGCCTGGACCTGGCGGGAGGGCCACGAGCAGTACTTC.

The rearrangement links TRBV30 to TRBJ2-1, with D perhaps TRBD2 (6 bases). V lost 2 bases, J lost 1 base, and 9 bases lay in between. Germline CDR1 reads GTSNPN; CDR2 reads SVGIG (reference sequence). This CDR3 is built from 14 residues. The CDR3 nucleotides read TGTGCCTGGAGTATAGCGGCTTCCTACAATGAGCAGTTCTTC. It translates to CAWSIAASYNEQFF.

This clonotype turned up a few times. This CDR3 reads CASSSQFDTQYF. CDR3 in DNA: TGTGCCAGTAGTTCGCAGTTTGATACGCAGTATTTT. The V gene is TRBV19, the J gene TRBJ2-3, with D unresolved. In germline, CDR1 is LNHDA, CDR2 SQIVND (reference sequence). The CDR3 loop spans 12 amino acids. The V end was cut by 5 bases, the J end by 6 bases, with 9 bases between.

The V call is TRBV9, the J call TRBJ1-2, with 7 bases fitting TRBD1. J was trimmed by 3 bases and V by 1 base; bases with no gene match: 9. Germline assignment: CDR1 SGDLS and CDR2 YYNGEE. This CDR3 contains 16 residues. The CDR3 spells CASSVFDRVPYYGYTF. The CDR3 region has the DNA TGTGCCAGCAGCGTATTTGACAGGGTTCCTTACTATGGCTACACCTTC.